This entry concerns a single TCR beta chain. Its antigen is undetermined. This sample is part of a study of CD8 T cells in ankylosing spondylitis. CDR3 length: 15 residues. Germline CDR1 SGHRS, CDR2 YFSETQ. V lost 4 bases and J lost 0, with 10 bases in between. TCRdb re-called the 5' RACE reads through MiXCR, storing one row per CDR3 protein. The repertoire holds some 840,000 distinct CDR3 sequences, with about 11% as singletons. Findings of the study overall: Characteristic, it appeared, of ankylosing spondylitis blood was a TCR beta motif of roughly eight highly homologous variants.

J is TRBJ2-2 and V is TRBV5-1; D gene uncertain. The sequence derives from a male donor with ankylosing spondylitis. The sequenced sample was blood, either unsorted or a sorted T cell fraction (not recorded which). In DNA, the CDR3 is TGCGCCAGCAGCCCTTTAGTCTCGAACACCGGGGAGCTGTTTTTT. Translating gives CASSPLVSNTGELFF.